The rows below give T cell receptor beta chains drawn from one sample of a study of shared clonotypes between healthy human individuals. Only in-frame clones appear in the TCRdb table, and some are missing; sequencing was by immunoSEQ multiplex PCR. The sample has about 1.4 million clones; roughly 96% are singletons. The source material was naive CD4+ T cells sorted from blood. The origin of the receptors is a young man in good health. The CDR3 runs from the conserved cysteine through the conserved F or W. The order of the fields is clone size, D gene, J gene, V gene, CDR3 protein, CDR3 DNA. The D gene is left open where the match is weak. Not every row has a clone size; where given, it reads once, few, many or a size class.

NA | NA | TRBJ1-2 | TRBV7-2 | CASTQGGRNYGYTF | TGTGCCAGCACCCAAGGGGGAAGAAACTATGGCTACACCTTC
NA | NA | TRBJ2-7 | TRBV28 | CASRNTASYEQYF | TGTGCCAGCAGGAACACCGCTTCCTACGAGCAGTACTTC
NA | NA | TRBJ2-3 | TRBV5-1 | CASSLDGQPSTDTQYF | TGCGCCAGCAGCTTGGACGGCCAGCCTAGCACAGATACGCAGTATTTT
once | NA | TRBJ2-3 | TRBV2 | CASSERRPSTDTQYF | TGTGCCAGCAGTGAGAGGCGGCCTAGCACAGATACGCAGTATTTT
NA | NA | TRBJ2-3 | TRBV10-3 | CAITEGRDTQYF | TGTGCCATCACCGAGGGGAGAGATACGCAGTATTTT
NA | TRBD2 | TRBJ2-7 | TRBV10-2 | CASRPTSGRSGEQYF | TGCGCCAGCAGACCTACTAGCGGGAGATCGGGGGAGCAGTACTTC
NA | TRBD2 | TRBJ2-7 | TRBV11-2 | CASIRLAGDSYEQYF | TGTGCCAGCATCCGACTAGCGGGAGACTCCTACGAGCAGTACTTC
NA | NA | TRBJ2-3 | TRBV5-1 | CASSFSPKDTQYF | TGCGCCAGCAGCTTCTCGCCGAAAGATACGCAGTATTTT
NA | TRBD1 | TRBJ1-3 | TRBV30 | CAWSSRTGTGNTIYF | TGTGCCTGGAGTTCCCGGACAGGGACTGGAAACACCATATATTTT
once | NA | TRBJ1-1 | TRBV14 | CASSQAPGIMNTEAFF | TGTGCCAGCAGCCAGGCCCCAGGCATTATGAACACTGAAGCTTTCTTT
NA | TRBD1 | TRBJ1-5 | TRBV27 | CASHPTGANQPQHF | TGTGCCAGCCACCCCACAGGGGCTAATCAGCCCCAGCATTTT
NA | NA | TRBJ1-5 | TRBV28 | CASSFWGARSNQPQHF | TGTGCCAGCAGTTTCTGGGGGGCGCGGAGCAATCAGCCCCAGCATTTT
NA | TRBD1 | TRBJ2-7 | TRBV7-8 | CASSSRSGTGNYEQYF | TGTGCCAGCAGCTCCAGAAGCGGGACAGGGAACTACGAGCAGTACTTC